These 25 T cell receptor beta chains were all obtained from the same sample, sequenced in a study of post-analysis software for immune sequencing data. Study results and caveats: A few TRBV segments (TRBV5-6, TRBV5-1 and TRBV20-1 among them) occurred more frequently in patients than in controls.

No antigens are known for them. Included in the TCR beta cDNA libraries were unique molecular identifiers. A single record per CDR3 protein comes from TCRdb applying MiXCR to the PCR reads. The data show 250,000 to 300,000 distinct CDR3 sequences, 35% to 40% seen once. The sequenced material came from blood. The receptors originated from a girl under 18 with multiple sclerosis.

CDR3: CASSGTGGAETQYF. In nucleotides, the CDR3 is TGTGCCAGCAGCGGGACAGGGGGCGCAGAGACCCAGTACTTC. The chain uses TRBV7-8 and TRBJ2-5, with TRBD1 matching 12 bases. The CDR3 is 14 residues long. CDR1 and CDR2 (germline): SGHVS, FQNEAQ. The V gene end was trimmed by 5 bases and the J gene end by 4 bases; junction bases not matched to a gene: 2.

This clonotype was found many times. The J gene is TRBJ2-1, the V gene TRBV7-2; no clear D gene. Germline V gives CDR1 SGHTA, CDR2 FQGNSA. The CDR3 sequence is 12 residues long. Deletions cut 5 bases from V and 7 bases from J, with 9 bases between. The CDR3 nucleotides read TGTGCCAGCAGCGCCTACCAGAATGAGCAGTTCTTC. This codes for CASSAYQNEQFF.

Comments on this clonotype: This may stem from a read error, because a much larger clone lies one nucleotide away. The chain combines TRBV5-4 with TRBJ2-7; the D is unclear. Trimming took off 0 bases at V and 7 bases at J, with 17 bases between the two ends. Germline CDR1 and CDR2: SGHNT and YYREEE (reference sequence). The CDR3 has 15 residues. In nucleotides, the CDR3 is TGTGCCAGCAGCTTGGGGGTCACCCCAGACAATGAGCAGTACTTC. Translated, it gives CASSLGVTPDNEQYF.

In the case of this clonotype: It may be a read error: a sequence one base away is much more abundant. The chain joins TRBV2 to TRBJ2-3; possibly TRBD2 for D (6 bases). The V end lost 4 bases, the J end lost 2 bases, and 19 bases lay between the germline ends. CDR1 and CDR2 from the germline V gene are SNHLY and FYNNEI. The CDR3 runs 17 residues. CDR3 nucleotides: TGTGCCAGCAGTGGGATGGGCGGGGAGCACCACACAGATACGCAGTATTTT. Translation gives CASSGMGGEHHTDTQYF.

As concerns this clonotype: It may be a read error: a sequence one base away is much more abundant. The chain is built from TRBV12-3 or TRBV12-4 and TRBJ2-1, with TRBD2 matching over 10 bases. The CDR3 loop spans 16 amino acids. V shed 6 bases and J 8 bases; nucleotides not matched to a gene: 13. The CDR3 DNA reads as TGTGCCAGCAGACTACGACTAAGCGGGGGGGCCGATGAGCAGTTCTTC. Translation gives CASRLRLSGGADEQFF.

The CDR3 loop is CASSVGIAGGRETQYF. The CDR3 nucleotides read TGTGCCAGCAGCGTAGGAATAGCGGGAGGTCGAGAGACCCAGTACTTC. The V gene is TRBV9, the J gene TRBJ2-7; 10 bases agree with TRBD2. The J call may be mistaken, given a closer DNA end match to TRBJ2-5. The germline V gene encodes CDR1 SGDLS and CDR2 YYNGEE. The CDR3 totals 16 residues.

The V gene is TRBV7-9, the J gene TRBJ2-3, with TRBD2 matching 8 bases. V lost 5 bases, J lost 10 bases, and 11 bases stayed unmatched. The CDR3 sequence is 14 residues long. The germline CDR1 and CDR2 sequences are SEHNR and FQNEAQ (reference sequence). DNA of the CDR3: TGTGCCAGCAGCGGAGGACGGGAGGGGGACGCGCAGTATTTT. It yields the protein CASSGGREGDAQYF.

This clonotype showed up many times. The V gene is TRBV10-3, the J gene TRBJ1-5, with D tentatively TRBD1 (5 bases). Deletions cut 5 bases from V and 6 bases from J, with 14 bases between. Germline-derived CDR1 and CDR2 are ENHRY and SYGVKD. CDR3 length equals 14 residues. CDR3 sequence: CAISIRDDSQPQHF. As DNA, the CDR3 is TGTGCCATCAGTATCCGGGACGACAGTCAGCCCCAGCATTTT.

This clonotype was counted only a few times. The chain has TRBV21-1 and TRBJ1-6; the table's D gene call, TRBD1, was not cross checked with the DNA. TRBV21-1 is assigned pseudogene status. The CDR3 has 17 amino acids. The CDR3 loop is CASSCGTGSSYNSPLHF. The CDR3 nucleotides are TGTGCCAGCAGCTGCGGGACAGGGTCGTCCTATAATTCACCCCTCCACTTT.

The chain combines TRBV20-1 with TRBJ2-3; 7 nucleotides agree with TRBD2. The CDR3 runs to 19 residues. V dropped 5 bases and J dropped 8; count of bases not matched to a gene: 28. From germline, CDR1 is DFQATT and CDR2 SNEGSKA (reference sequence). This CDR3 reads CSARRKTSGREALSGTQYF. The CDR3 DNA reads TGCAGTGCTCGAAGAAAGACTTCTGGGAGGGAAGCATTATCGGGTACGCAGTATTTT.

This clonotype was detected only a few times. A single base separates this from a much larger clone, so it may be a read error. V gene TRBV9 combines with J gene TRBJ2-1; 10 bases fit TRBD2. Germline assignment: CDR1 SGDLS and CDR2 YYNGEE. The CDR3 is 21 residues long. CDR3 in DNA: TGTGCCAGCAGCGTAGGGACTGGACGAGGACTAGCGGCCACGTCCTACAATAAGCAGTTCTTC. Its translation is CASSVGTGRGLAATSYNKQFF.

This clonotype was counted many times. This chain joins TRBV7-2 and TRBJ2-1, with TRBD2 identical over 9 bases. CDR1 and CDR2 from the germline V gene are SGHTA and FQGNSA. The length of the CDR3 is 17 residues. The junction had 8 bases not matched to a gene; V was cut back by 0 bases and J by 5 bases. For the CDR3, the DNA is TGTGCCAGCAGCTTAGCGGGGCTAGCGGGATACGACAATGAGCAGTTCTTC. Translation: CASSLAGLAGYDNEQFF.

This clonotype was counted a few times. Given a much more abundant clone one base away, this may be a read error. This chain connects TRBV15 to TRBJ2-7; TRBD2 matches at 10 bases. With V trimmed by 0 bases and J by 7 bases, 9 bases remained unmatched. The CDR3 covers 16 residues. Germline CDR1 and CDR2: LNHNV and YYDKDF (reference sequence). CDR3 sequence reads: CATSREASGSTDEQYF. For the CDR3, the DNA is TGTGCCACCAGCAGAGAGGCTAGCGGGAGTACGGATGAGCAGTACTTC.

This clonotype was counted at least ten times. The gene calls are TRBV7-9 and TRBJ1-2, with a possible D match to TRBD1 (5 bases). The V gene's germline CDR1 is SEHNR and CDR2 FQNEAQ (reference sequence). CDR3 length: 14 residues. V gave up 5 bases and J gave up 10 bases, with 20 bases separating them. In nucleotides, the CDR3 is TGTGCCAGCAGCCCGCGGGACTTTCCCAACCACTACACCTTC. Its translation is CASSPRDFPNHYTF.

In regard to this clonotype: One end of the junction varies from germline; a read error may be responsible. This chain connects TRBV7-9 to TRBJ1-4, with TRBD1 as a possible D gene (6 bases). The CDR3 length is 14 residues. Germline V lookup: CDR1 SEHNR, CDR2 FQNEAQ (reference sequence). The CDR3 is CASSTTGSNEKLFF. The CDR3 nucleotides are TGCGCCAGCAGCACGACAGGAAGTAATGAAAAACTGTTTTTT.

The V call is TRBV11-2, the J call TRBJ1-6; the D is unclear. The V gene's germline CDR1 is SGHAT and CDR2 FQNNGV. V shed 5 bases and J shed 7 bases, with 18 bases lying between them. This CDR3 has 16 residues. CDR3 bases: TGTGCCAGCAGCCATCCGATCCCCGGCTCCAATTCACCCCTCCACTTT. Its translation: CASSHPIPGSNSPLHF.

CDR3 coding DNA: TGTGCCAGCAGCTTAACGGCGGGAGCTTCCTACAATGAGCAGTTCTTC. This sequence encodes CASSLTAGASYNEQFF. The rearrangement links TRBV7-3 to TRBJ2-1; 7 nucleotides match TRBD2. The CDR3 extends over 16 amino acids. Germline-derived CDR1 and CDR2 are SGHTA and FQGTGA. Unmatched junction bases numbered 3, after V lost 0 bases and J lost 1 base. The variable domain in full, completed from reference TRBV7-3 and TRBJ2-1, reads GAGVSQTPSNKVTEKGKYVELRCDPISGHTALYWYRQSLGQGPEFLIYFQGTGAADDSGLPNDRFFAVRPEGSVSTLKIQRTERGDSAVYLCASSLTAGASYNEQFFGPGTRLTVL.

V is TRBV20-1 and J is TRBJ2-1; 14 nucleotides agree with TRBD2. CDR3 length: 15 residues. The junction had 5 bases not matched to a gene; V was cut back by 1 base and J by 9 bases. Germline V gives CDR1 DFQATT, CDR2 SNEGSKA (reference sequence). The CDR3, as DNA: TGCAGTGCTAGAGCGGGACTAGCGGGAGACTTTGAGCAGTTCTTC. Amino acids: CSARAGLAGDFEQFF.

This clonotype was counted many times. V gene TRBV25-1 combines with J gene TRBJ1-5; D gene uncertain. This CDR3 spans 17 amino acids. Deletions cut 1 base from V and 1 base from J, with 14 bases between. CDR1 MGHDK and CDR2 SYGVNS come from the germline V gene. The CDR3 DNA reads TGTGCCAGCAGTGAATCGAAAGGATCGAACAGCAATCAGCCCCAGCATTTT. This gives the protein CASSESKGSNSNQPQHF.

As to this clonotype: A much larger clone lies a single base off, so this may be a read error. The rearrangement joins TRBV5-1 to TRBJ2-3, with D maybe TRBD2 (5 bases). The length of the CDR3 is 14 residues. Germline values: CDR1 SGHRS, CDR2 YFSETQ. V was trimmed by 3 bases and J by 0 bases, leaving 8 bases between them. The CDR3 is CASSWERSTDTQYF. The CDR3 nucleotides read TGCGCCAGCAGCTGGGAGAGAAGCACAGATACGCAGTATTTT.

This clonotype has more than one count but fewer than ten. The chain carries TRBV4-3 and TRBJ2-7; D tentatively fits TRBD1 or TRBD2 (6 bases each). Gene TRBJ2-5 matches the end of the DNA better, so the J call may be wrong. This CDR3 is 15 amino acids long. Germline CDR1 and CDR2: LGHNA and YSLEER. CDR3 in DNA: TGCGCCAGCAGCCTTTGGAGGGGGGACCGTCAGACCCAGTACTTC. The encoded protein is CASSLWRGDRQTQYF.

In its sample, this clonotype was seen many times. The genes are TRBV3-1 and TRBJ2-5; D gene unclear. V gave up 8 bases and J gave up 1 base, with 8 bases separating them. There are 12 residues in the CDR3. Germline CDR1 and CDR2: LGHDT and YNNKEL (reference sequence). The CDR3 DNA reads as TGTGCCAGCGCTAGGACCCAAGAGACCCAGTACTTC. Residues: CASARTQETQYF.

Of note for this clonotype: A much larger clone lies a single base off, so this may be a read error. The chain is built from TRBV29-1 and TRBJ1-5; weak D call: TRBD1 (6 bases). The CDR3 spans 12 residues. CDR1 and CDR2 from the germline V gene are SQVTM and ANQGSEA. The CDR3 region has the DNA TGCAACGTTGCAGGGGTCAATCAGCCCCAGCATTTT. This translates into CNVAGVNQPQHF.

In this sample, this clonotype turned up many times. The chain joins TRBV5-1 to TRBJ2-3, with 7 nucleotides matching TRBD2. Germline CDR1 and CDR2: SGHRS and YFSETQ. After removal of 4 bases from V and 4 bases from J, the junction contained 12 bases not matched to a gene. The CDR3 is made up of 16 amino acids. The CDR3, as DNA: TGCGCCAGCAGCCCCCCTATCGGGGGGAAGTCAGATACGCAGTATTTT. Its protein product is CASSPPIGGKSDTQYF.

At least ten counts were recorded for this clonotype. This rearrangement joins TRBV6-5 to TRBJ2-6; D remains unclear. CDR1 is MNHEY and CDR2 is SVGAGI in the germline V gene. The CDR3 is made up of 15 amino acids. With 1 base removed from V and 0 bases from J, the gap between germline ends came to 4 bases. The CDR3 is CASSYWSSGANVLTF. The CDR3 bases are TGTGCCAGCAGTTACTGGTCCTCTGGGGCCAACGTCCTGACTTTC.